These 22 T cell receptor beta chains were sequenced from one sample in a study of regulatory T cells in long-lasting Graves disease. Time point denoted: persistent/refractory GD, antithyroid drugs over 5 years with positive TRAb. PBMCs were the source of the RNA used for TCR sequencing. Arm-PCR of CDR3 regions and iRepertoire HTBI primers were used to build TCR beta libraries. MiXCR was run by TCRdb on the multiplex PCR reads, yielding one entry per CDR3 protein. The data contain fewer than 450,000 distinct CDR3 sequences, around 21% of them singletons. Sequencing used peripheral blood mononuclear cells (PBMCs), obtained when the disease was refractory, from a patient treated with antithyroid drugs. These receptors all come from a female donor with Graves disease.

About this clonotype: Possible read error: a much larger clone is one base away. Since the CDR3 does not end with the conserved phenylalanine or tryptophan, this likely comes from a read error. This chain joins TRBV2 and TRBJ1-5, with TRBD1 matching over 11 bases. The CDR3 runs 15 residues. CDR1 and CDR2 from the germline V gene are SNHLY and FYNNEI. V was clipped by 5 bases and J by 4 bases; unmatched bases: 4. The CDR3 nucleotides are TGTGCCAGCAGTACTGGGACAGGGGGAAATCAGCCCCAGCATCTT. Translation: CASSTGTGGNQPQHL.

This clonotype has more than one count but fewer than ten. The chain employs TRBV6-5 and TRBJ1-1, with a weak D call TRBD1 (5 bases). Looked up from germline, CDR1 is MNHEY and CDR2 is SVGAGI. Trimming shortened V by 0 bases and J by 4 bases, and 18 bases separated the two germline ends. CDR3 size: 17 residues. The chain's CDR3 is CASSYSNRGKGPTEAFF. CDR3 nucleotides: TGTGCCAGCAGTTACTCGAATAGGGGTAAGGGACCCACTGAAGCTTTCTTT.

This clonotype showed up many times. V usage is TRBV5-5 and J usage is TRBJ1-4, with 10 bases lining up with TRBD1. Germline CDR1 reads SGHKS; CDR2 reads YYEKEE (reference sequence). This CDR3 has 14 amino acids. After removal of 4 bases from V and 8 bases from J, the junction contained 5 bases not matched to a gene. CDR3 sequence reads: CASSDGTGVEKLFF. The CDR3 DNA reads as TGTGCCAGCAGCGACGGGACAGGGGTGGAAAAACTGTTTTTT.

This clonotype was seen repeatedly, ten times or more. CDR3: CASSVEGAEETQYF. In DNA, the CDR3 is TGTGCCAGCAGCGTCGAGGGTGCGGAAGAGACCCAGTACTTC. This sequence joins TRBV2 and TRBJ2-5, with D possibly being TRBD2 (5 bases). Trimming took 6 bases from V and 3 from J, leaving 14 bases between them. Per germline, CDR1 SNHLY and CDR2 FYNNEI. The CDR3 consists of 14 residues.

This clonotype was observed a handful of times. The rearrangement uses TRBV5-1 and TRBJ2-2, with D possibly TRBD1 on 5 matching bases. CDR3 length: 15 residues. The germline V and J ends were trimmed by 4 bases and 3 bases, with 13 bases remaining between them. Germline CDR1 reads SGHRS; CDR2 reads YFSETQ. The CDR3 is CASSKEQVDTGELFF. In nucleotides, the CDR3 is TGCGCCAGCAGCAAAGAACAGGTGGACACCGGGGAGCTGTTTTTT.

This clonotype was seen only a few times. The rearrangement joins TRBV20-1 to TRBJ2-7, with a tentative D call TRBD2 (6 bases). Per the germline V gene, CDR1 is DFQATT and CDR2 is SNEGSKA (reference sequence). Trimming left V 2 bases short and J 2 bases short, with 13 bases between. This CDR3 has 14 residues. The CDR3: CSARPLRGPYEQYF. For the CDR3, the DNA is TGCAGTGCTAGACCCCTGCGGGGACCCTACGAGCAGTACTTC.

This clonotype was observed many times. The CDR3 nucleotides are TGTGCCAGCAGTCCCGGTGGTTTCCAGAGCTATGGCTACACCTTC. Amino acids: CASSPGGFQSYGYTF. This sequence joins TRBV28 and TRBJ1-2; unclear D gene. V gave up 5 bases and J gave up 4 bases, with 17 bases separating them. Germline CDR1 and CDR2: MDHEN and SYDVKM. There are 15 residues in the CDR3.

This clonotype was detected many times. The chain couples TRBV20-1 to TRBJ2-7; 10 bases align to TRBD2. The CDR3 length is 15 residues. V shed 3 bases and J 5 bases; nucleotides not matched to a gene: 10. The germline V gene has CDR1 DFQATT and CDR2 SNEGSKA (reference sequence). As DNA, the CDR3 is TGCAGTGCTAGGGACCTTAGCGGGAGGAGGGACGAGCAGTACTTC. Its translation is CSARDLSGRRDEQYF.

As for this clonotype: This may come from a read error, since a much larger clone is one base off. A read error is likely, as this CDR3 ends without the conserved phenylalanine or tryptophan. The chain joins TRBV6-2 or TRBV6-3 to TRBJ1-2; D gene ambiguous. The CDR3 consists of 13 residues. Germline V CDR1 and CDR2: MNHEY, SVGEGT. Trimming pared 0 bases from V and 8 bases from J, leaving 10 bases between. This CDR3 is CASSYSEGSGYTL. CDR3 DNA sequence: TGTGCCAGCAGTTACTCGGAGGGAAGCGGCTACACCCTC.

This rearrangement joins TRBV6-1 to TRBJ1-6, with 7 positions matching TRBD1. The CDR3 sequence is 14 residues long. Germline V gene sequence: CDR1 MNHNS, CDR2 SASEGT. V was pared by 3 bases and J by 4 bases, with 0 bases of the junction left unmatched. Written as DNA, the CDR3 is TGTGCCAGCAGTGAGGGACAGTATAATTCACCCCTCCACTTT. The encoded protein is CASSEGQYNSPLHF.

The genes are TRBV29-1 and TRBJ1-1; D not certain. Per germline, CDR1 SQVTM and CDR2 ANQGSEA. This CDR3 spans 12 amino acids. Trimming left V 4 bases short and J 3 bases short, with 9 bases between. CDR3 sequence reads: CSVGLGYTEAFF. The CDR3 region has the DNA TGCAGCGTTGGGCTGGGCTACACTGAAGCTTTCTTT.

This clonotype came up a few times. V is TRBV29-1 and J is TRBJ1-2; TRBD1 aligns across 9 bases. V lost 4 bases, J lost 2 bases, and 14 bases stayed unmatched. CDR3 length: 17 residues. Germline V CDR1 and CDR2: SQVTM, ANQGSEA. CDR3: CSVGPGTGSFPNYGYTF. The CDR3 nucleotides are TGCAGCGTTGGGCCCGGGACAGGGAGCTTCCCCAACTATGGCTACACCTTC.

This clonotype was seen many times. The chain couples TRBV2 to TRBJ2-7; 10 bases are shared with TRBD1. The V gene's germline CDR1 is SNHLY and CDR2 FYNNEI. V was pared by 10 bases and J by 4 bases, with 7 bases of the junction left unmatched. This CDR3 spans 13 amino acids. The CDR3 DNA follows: TGTGCCATCGGCGGGACAGGGGAGTACGAGCAGTACTTC. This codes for CAIGGTGEYEQYF.

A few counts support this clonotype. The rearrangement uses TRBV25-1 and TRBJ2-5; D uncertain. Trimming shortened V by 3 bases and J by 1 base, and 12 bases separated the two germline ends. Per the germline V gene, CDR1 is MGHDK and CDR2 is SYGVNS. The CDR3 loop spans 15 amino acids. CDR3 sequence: CASSEIGPTQETQYF. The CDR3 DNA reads TGTGCCAGCAGTGAGATAGGACCGACCCAAGAGACCCAGTACTTC.

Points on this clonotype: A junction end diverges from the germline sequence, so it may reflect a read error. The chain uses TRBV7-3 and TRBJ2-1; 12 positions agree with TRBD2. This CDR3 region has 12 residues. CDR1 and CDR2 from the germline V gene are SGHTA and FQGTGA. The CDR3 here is CASSSGTSGLLF. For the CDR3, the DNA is TGTGCCAGCAGCTCCGGGACTAGCGGGCTACTCTTC.

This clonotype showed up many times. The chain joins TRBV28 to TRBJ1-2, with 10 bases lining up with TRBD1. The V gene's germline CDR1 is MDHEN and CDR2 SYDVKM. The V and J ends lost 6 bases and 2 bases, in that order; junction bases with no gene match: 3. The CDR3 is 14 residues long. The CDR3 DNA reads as TGTGCCAGCAGAACGGGACAGGGGAACTATGGCTACACCTTC. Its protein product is CASRTGQGNYGYTF.

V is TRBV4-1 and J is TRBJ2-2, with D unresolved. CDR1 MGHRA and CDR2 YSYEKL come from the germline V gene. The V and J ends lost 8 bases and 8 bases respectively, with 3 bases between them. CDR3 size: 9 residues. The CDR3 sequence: CASPGELFF. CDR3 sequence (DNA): TGCGCCAGCCCAGGGGAGCTGTTTTTT.

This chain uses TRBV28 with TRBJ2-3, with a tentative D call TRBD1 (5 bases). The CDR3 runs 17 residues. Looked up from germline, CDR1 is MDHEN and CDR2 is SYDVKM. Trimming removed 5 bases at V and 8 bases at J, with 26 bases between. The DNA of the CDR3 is TGTGCCAGCAGTCCCCGGAAGCCGACAGAACCCGGTGGTACGCAGTATTTT. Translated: CASSPRKPTEPGGTQYF.

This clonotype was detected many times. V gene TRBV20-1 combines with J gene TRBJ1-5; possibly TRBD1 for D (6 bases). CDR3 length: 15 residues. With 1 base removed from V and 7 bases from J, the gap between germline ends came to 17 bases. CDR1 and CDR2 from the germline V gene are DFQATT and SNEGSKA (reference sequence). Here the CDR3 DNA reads TGCAGTGCTAGAGCCTCAATCAGGGGAGGCCAGCCCCAGCATTTT. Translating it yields CSARASIRGGQPQHF.

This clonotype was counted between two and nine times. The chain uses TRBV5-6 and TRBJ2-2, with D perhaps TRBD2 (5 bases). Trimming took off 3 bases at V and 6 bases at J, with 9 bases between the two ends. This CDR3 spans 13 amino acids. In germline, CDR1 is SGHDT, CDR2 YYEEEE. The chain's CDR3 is CASSSGLAGELFF. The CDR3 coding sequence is TGTGCCAGCAGCTCTGGACTGGCCGGGGAGCTGTTTTTT.

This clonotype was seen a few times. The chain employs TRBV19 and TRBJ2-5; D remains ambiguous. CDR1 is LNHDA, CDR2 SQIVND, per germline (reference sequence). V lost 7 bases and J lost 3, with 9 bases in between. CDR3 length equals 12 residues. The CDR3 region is CASKRQKETQYF. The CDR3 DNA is TGTGCCAGTAAAAGGCAGAAAGAGACCCAGTACTTC.

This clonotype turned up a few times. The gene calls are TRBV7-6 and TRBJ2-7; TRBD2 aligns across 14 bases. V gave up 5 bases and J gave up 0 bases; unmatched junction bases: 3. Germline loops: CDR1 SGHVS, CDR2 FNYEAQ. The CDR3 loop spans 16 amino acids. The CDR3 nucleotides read TGTGCCAGCAGCATAGGACTAGCGGGAGGCTCCTACGAGCAGTACTTC. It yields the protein CASSIGLAGGSYEQYF.